These 9 T cell receptor beta chains share one sample of origin, sequenced in a study of blood T cell repertoires in COVID-19. Sequenced by immunoSEQ multiplex PCR; TCRdb stores in-frame clones only, minus some. Of roughly 250,000 clones listed, about 85% are singletons. Sample: PBMCs or T cells enriched from blood (not recorded which). Receptor source: a woman aged 45-60 years who had recovered from COVID-19.

This clone is a singleton in its sample. The chain carries TRBV7-8 and TRBJ1-2, with D possibly TRBD1 on 5 matching bases. Germline V gene sequence: CDR1 SGHVS, CDR2 FQNEAQ. The CDR3 totals 13 residues. The V end lost 4 bases, the J end lost 4 bases, and 10 bases lay between the germline ends. CDR3 sequence (DNA): TGTGCCAGCAGCTCCTCAGGGTTCTATGGCTACACCTTC. As protein: CASSSSGFYGYTF.

This chain uses TRBV7-2 with TRBJ2-5; TRBD2 agrees at 14 bases. The germline CDR1 and CDR2 sequences are SGHTA and FQGNSA. CDR3 length: 16 residues. V trimming: 3 bases; J trimming: 4 bases; junction bases outside the gene matches: 4. The CDR3 here is CASSLGTSGSPETQYF. In DNA form, the CDR3 reads TGTGCCAGCAGCTTGGGGACTAGCGGGAGCCCAGAGACCCAGTACTTC.

This chain connects TRBV6-1 to TRBJ2-3; TRBD2 matches at 10 bases. The V segment lost 2 bases and the J segment 6 bases; nucleotides outside the gene matches: 11. Per the germline V gene, CDR1 is MNHNS and CDR2 is SASEGT. The CDR3 covers 17 residues. The CDR3 loop reads CASSERRASGSRDTQYF. For the CDR3, the DNA is TGTGCCAGCAGTGAAAGGCGTGCTAGCGGGAGTCGTGATACGCAGTATTTT.

The chain employs TRBV5-5 and TRBJ2-3; 13 bases map to TRBD2. CDR3 length: 16 amino acids. V trimming: 4 bases; J trimming: 4 bases; junction bases outside the gene matches: 6. Germline CDR1 and CDR2: SGHKS and YYEKEE (reference sequence). This chain's CDR3 is CASSHPTSGRPDTQYF. The CDR3 DNA sequence: TGTGCCAGCAGCCATCCGACTAGCGGGAGGCCAGATACGCAGTATTTT.

The chain couples TRBV5-1 to TRBJ1-4; D call uncertain. The CDR3 has 15 residues. Trimming stripped 0 bases from V and 6 bases from J, with 12 bases between. Germline V gives CDR1 SGHRS, CDR2 YFSETQ. The CDR3 loop is CASSLDPDPYEKLFF. CDR3 nucleotides: TGCGCCAGCAGCTTGGATCCAGATCCTTATGAAAAACTGTTTTTT.

This clone was counted a few times. This chain joins TRBV5-4 and TRBJ2-7, with 12 bases identical to TRBD1. This CDR3 has 15 residues. V shed 4 bases and J 6 bases; nucleotides not matched to a gene: 8. CDR1 is SGHNT, CDR2 YYREEE, per germline (reference sequence). The CDR3 DNA sequence: TGTGCCAGCAGCCAGCTGGGACAGGGGGCCGGCGAGCAGTACTTC. The encoded protein is CASSQLGQGAGEQYF. The full variable domain, with the rest looked up from reference TRBV5-4 and TRBJ2-7, is ETGVTQSPTHLIKTRGQQVTLRCSSQSGHNTVSWYQQALGQGPQFIFQYYREEENGRGNFPPRFSGLQFPNYSSELNVNALELDDSALYLCASSQLGQGAGEQYFGPGTRLTVT.

The rearrangement joins TRBV4-3 to TRBJ2-7; the D gene is possibly TRBD2 (6 bases). V was pared by 1 base and J by 4 bases, with 17 bases between. Looked up from germline, CDR1 is LGHNA and CDR2 is YSLEER. The CDR3 has 16 amino acids. As DNA, the CDR3 is TGCGCCAGCAGCCAAGGAATTTACGGGAGTATGTACGAGCAGTACTTC. Its translation is CASSQGIYGSMYEQYF.

About this clone: A much larger clone lies one base from this, so it may be a read error. The chain links TRBV6-2 or TRBV6-3 to TRBJ1-1, with unresolved D. The germline CDR1 and CDR2 sequences are MNHEY and SVGEGT. Trimming took off 2 bases at V and 1 base at J, with 5 bases between the two ends. This CDR3 comprises 13 residues. CDR3 sequence: CASSYVENTEAFF. CDR3 DNA: TGTGCCAGCAGTTACGTAGAGAACACTGAAGCTTTCTTT.

The gene calls are TRBV7-9 and TRBJ2-1; D is unresolved. CDR1 and CDR2 (germline): SEHNR, FQNEAQ (reference sequence). The CDR3 loop spans 12 amino acids. Trimming removed 6 bases from V and 4 bases from J, with 7 bases in between. The chain's CDR3 is CASSAGYNEQFF. The CDR3 region has the DNA TGTGCCAGCAGTGCAGGATACAATGAGCAGTTCTTC.